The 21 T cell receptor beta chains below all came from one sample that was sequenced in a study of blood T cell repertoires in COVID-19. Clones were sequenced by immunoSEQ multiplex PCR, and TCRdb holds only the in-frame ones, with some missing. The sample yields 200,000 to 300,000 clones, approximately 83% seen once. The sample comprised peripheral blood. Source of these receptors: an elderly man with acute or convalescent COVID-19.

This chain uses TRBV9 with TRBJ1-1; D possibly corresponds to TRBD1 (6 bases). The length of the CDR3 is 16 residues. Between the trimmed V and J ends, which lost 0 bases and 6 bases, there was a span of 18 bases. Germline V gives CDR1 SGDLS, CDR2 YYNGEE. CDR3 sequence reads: CASSVGGLREGAEAFF. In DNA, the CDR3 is TGTGCCAGCAGCGTAGGGGGGCTAAGGGAGGGCGCTGAAGCTTTCTTT.

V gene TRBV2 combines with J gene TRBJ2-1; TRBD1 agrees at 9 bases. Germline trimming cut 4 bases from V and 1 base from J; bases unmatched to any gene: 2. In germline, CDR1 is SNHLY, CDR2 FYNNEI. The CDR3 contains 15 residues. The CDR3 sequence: CASSGDRASYNEQFF. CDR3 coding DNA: TGTGCCAGCAGTGGGGACAGGGCTTCCTACAATGAGCAGTTCTTC.

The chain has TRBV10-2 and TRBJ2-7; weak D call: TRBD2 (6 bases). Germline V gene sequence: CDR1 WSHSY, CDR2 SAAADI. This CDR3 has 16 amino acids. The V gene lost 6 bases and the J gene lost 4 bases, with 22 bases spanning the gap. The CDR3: CASSRVLGHSGYEQYF. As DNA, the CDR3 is TGCGCCAGCAGCCGGGTATTGGGGCATAGCGGTTACGAGCAGTACTTC.

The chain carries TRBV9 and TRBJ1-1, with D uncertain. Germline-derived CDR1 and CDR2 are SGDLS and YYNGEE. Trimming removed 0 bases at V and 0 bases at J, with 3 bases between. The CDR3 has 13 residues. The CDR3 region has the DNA TGTGCCAGCAGCGTAGTTATGAACACTGAAGCTTTCTTT. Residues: CASSVVMNTEAFF.

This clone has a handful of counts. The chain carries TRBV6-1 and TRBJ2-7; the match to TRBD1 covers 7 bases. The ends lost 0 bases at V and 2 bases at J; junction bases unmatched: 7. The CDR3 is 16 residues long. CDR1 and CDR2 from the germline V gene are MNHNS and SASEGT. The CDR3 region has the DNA TGTGCCAGCAGTGAAGCCTTCCGGACAGGTACCTACGAGCAGTACTTC. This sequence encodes CASSEAFRTGTYEQYF.

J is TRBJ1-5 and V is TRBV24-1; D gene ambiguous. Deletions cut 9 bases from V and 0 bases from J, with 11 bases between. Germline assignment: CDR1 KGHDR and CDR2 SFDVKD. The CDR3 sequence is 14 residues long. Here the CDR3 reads CATGLPPSNQPQHF. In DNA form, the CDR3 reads TGTGCCACCGGACTCCCGCCTAGCAATCAGCCCCAGCATTTT.

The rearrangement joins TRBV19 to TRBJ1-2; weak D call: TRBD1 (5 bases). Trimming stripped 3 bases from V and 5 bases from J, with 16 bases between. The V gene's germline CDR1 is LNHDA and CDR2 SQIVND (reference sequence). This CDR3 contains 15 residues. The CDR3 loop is CASSIGDGGGYGYTF. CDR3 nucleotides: TGTGCCAGTAGTATCGGGGACGGCGGAGGGTATGGCTACACCTTC.

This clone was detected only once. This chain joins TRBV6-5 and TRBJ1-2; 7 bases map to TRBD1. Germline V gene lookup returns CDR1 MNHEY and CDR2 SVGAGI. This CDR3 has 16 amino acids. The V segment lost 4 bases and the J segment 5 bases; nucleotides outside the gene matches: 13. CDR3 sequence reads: CASSSRPKQGIYGYTF. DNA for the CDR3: TGTGCCAGCAGTTCCCGTCCGAAACAGGGGATATATGGCTACACCTTC.

CDR3 DNA sequence: TGTGCCAGCAGCTTGGCCGGGATTAATGAAAAACTGTTTTTT. This translates into CASSLAGINEKLFF. The chain has TRBV5-4 and TRBJ1-4; D ambiguous. This CDR3 comprises 14 residues. With 0 bases removed from V and 4 bases from J, the gap between germline ends came to 7 bases. The germline gives CDR1 SGHNT, CDR2 YYREEE (reference sequence).

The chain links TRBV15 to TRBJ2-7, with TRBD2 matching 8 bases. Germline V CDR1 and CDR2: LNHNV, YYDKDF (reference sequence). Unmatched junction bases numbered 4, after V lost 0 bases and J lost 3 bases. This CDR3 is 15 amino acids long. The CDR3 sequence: CATSRDGAGDYEQYF. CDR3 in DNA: TGTGCCACCAGCAGAGATGGAGCGGGGGACTACGAGCAGTACTTC.

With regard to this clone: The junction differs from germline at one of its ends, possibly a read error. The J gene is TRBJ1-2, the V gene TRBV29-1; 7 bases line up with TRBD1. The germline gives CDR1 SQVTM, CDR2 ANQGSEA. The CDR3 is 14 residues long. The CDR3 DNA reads TGCAGCGTTAAAGAACAGGGGAATCCCTATGGCTACACCTTC. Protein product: CSVKEQGNPYGYTF.

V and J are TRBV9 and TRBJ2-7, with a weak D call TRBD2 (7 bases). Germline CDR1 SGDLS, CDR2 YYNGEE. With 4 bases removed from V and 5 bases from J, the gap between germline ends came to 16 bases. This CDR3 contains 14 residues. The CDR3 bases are TGTGCCAGCAGCCCCCGGGCGGGGGCACACGAGCAGTACTTC. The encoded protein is CASSPRAGAHEQYF.

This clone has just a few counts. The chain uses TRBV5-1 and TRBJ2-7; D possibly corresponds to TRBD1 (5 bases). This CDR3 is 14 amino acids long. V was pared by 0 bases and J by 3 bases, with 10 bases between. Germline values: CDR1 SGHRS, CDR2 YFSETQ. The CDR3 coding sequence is TGCGCCAGCAGCTTGGCGCAGGGCTTCTACGAGCAGTACTTC. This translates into CASSLAQGFYEQYF.

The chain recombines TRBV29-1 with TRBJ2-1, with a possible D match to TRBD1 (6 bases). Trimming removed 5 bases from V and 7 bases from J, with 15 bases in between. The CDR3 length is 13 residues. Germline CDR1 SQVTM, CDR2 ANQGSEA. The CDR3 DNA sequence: TGCAGCGTTCCGGATACAGGGTTAAATGAGCAGTTCTTC. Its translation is CSVPDTGLNEQFF.

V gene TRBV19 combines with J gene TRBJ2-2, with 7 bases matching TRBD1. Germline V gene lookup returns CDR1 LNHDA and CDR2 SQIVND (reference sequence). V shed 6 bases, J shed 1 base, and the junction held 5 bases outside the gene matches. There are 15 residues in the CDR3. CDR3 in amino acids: CASRPRTGNTGELFF. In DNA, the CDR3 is TGTGCCAGTAGGCCTCGGACAGGGAACACCGGGGAGCTGTTTTTT.

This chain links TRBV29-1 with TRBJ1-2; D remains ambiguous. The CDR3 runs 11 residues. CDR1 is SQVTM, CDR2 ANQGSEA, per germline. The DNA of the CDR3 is TGCAGTTCCTACAGCTCCTATGGCTACACCTTC. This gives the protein CSSYSSYGYTF.

CDR3 in amino acids: CASSPKTEAYGYTF. CDR3 DNA: TGTGCCAGCAGCCCCAAGACAGAGGCCTATGGCTACACCTTC. The genes are TRBV7-9 and TRBJ1-2; TRBD1 might be the D (5 bases). Germline V gene data show CDR1 as SEHNR and CDR2 as FQNEAQ (reference sequence). The CDR3 spans 14 residues. Trimming left V 5 bases short and J 4 bases short, with 14 bases between.

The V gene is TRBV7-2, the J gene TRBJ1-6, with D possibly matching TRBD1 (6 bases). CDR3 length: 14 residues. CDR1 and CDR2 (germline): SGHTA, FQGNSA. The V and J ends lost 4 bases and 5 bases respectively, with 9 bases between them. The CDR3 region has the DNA TGTGCCAGCAGCTCCGGGACAAATAATTCACCCCTCCACTTT. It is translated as CASSSGTNNSPLHF.

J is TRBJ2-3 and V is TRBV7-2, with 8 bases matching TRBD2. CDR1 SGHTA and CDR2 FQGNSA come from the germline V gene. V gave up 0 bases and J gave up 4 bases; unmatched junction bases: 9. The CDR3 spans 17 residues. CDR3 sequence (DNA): TGTGCCAGCAGCTTAGCGTCCAGCGGGAGTCTGGCAGATACGCAGTATTTT. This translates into CASSLASSGSLADTQYF.

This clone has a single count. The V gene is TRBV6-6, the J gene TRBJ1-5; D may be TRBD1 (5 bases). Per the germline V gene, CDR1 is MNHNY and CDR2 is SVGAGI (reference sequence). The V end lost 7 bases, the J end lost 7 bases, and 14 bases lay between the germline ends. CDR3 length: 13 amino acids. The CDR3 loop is CASNRRGVQPQHF. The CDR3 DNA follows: TGTGCCAGCAACAGACGGGGGGTACAGCCCCAGCATTTT.

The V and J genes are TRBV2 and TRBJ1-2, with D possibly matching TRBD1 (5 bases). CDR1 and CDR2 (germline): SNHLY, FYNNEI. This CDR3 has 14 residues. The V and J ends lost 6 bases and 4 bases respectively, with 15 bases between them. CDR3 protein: CASRGGTGFYGYTF. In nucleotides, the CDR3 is TGTGCCAGCAGAGGAGGGACGGGATTCTATGGCTACACCTTC. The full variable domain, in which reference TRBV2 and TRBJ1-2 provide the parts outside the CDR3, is EPEVTQTPSHQVTQMGQEVILRCVPISNHLYFYWYRQILGQKVEFLVSFYNNEISEKSEIFDDQFSVERPDGSNFTLKIRSTKLEDSAMYFCASRGGTGFYGYTFGSGTRLTVV.